A selection of T cell receptor beta chains follows, all from one sample in a study of T cell repertoires in cytomegalovirus infection. TCRdb ran MiXCR on the reads and lists one entry per CDR3 protein. The sample lists roughly 230,000 distinct CDR3 sequences; roughly an eighth were seen once. The material sequenced was PBMCs. The receptors here all came from a human donor in good health (CMV status not recorded). Some clones in this sample may be carry-over from other donors' samples. The CDR3 runs from the conserved cysteine through the conserved F or W. Each record gives: CDR3 DNA, CDR3 protein, V gene, J gene, D gene, clone size. The D gene is left open where the match is weak. Size is stated for part of the rows, as once, few or many counts, or as a class when the clone is expanded.

DNA: TGTGCCAGCAGCGGACAGGGAAACACTGAAGCTTTCTTT; CDR3: CASSGQGNTEAFF; V: TRBV7-2; J: TRBJ1-1; D: TRBD1; size: many
DNA: TGTGCCAGCAGCCCGGCGCGGGCGGAGGCCTACGAGCAGTACTTC; CDR3: CASSPARAEAYEQYF; V: TRBV6-2/TRBV6-3; J: TRBJ2-7; D: -; size: many
DNA: TGTGCCAGCAGTTTTGCCGGGACAGGGGGATCACCCCTCCACTTT; CDR3: CASSFAGTGGSPLHF; V: TRBV12-3/TRBV12-4; J: TRBJ1-6; D: TRBD1; size: few
DNA: TGTGCCAGTGGGAGGACAGGACGGGAGGGGGCCAACGTCCTGACTTTC; CDR3: CASGRTGREGANVLTF; V: TRBV19; J: TRBJ2-6; D: -; size: few
DNA: TGTGCCAGTAGAAGTTCCATGAACACTGAAGCTTTCTTT; CDR3: CASRSSMNTEAFF; V: TRBV19; J: TRBJ1-1; D: -; size: few
DNA: TGTGCCAGCAGTTTATTAGGACAGGGGGGCACGCAGTATTTT; CDR3: CASSLLGQGGTQYF; V: TRBV28; J: TRBJ2-3; D: TRBD1; size: -
DNA: TGTGCCAGCAGCCCCCGGGCCCTCGACCTCAATGAGCAGTTCTTC; CDR3: CASSPRALDLNEQFF; V: TRBV7-2; J: TRBJ2-1; D: -; size: few
DNA: TGCAGCGTCCTCGAGGGCGGAAACACCGGGGAGCTGTTTTTT; CDR3: CSVLEGGNTGELFF; V: TRBV29-1; J: TRBJ2-2; D: -; size: -
DNA: TGCAGTGCTAGGGGGTTCGGGACAGGGAGTAATTTCTACGAGCAGTACTTC; CDR3: CSARGFGTGSNFYEQYF; V: TRBV20-1; J: TRBJ2-7; D: TRBD1; size: -
DNA: TGTGCCAGCAGTTACTCGCCGACTAGCGGGCCTTACAATGAGCAGTTCTTC; CDR3: CASSYSPTSGPYNEQFF; V: TRBV6-2/TRBV6-3; J: TRBJ2-1; D: TRBD2; size: many
DNA: TGTGCCAGCAGCAGACTCAGGAGCTCCTATAATTCACCCCTCCACTTT; CDR3: CASSRLRSSYNSPLHF; V: TRBV12-3/TRBV12-4; J: TRBJ1-6; D: -; size: -
DNA: TGTGCCAGCAGCTTTGCCCGAGAACACACTGAAGCTTTCTTT; CDR3: CASSFAREHTEAFF; V: TRBV5-5; J: TRBJ1-1; D: -; size: -
DNA: TGCGCCAGCAGCAACGACAGGGGGGTTGACGAGCAGTACTTC; CDR3: CASSNDRGVDEQYF; V: TRBV5-1; J: TRBJ2-7; D: TRBD1; size: -
DNA: TGTGCCAGCAGCTTAGCGGGGGCAAACACCATATATTTT; CDR3: CASSLAGANTIYF; V: TRBV7-2; J: TRBJ1-3; D: -; size: many
DNA: TGTGCCAGCAGTCTCCGTGGCGGGGGCCTCCTCACAGATACGCAGTATTTT; CDR3: CASSLRGGGLLTDTQYF; V: TRBV11-3; J: TRBJ2-3; D: -; size: few
DNA: TGTGCCAGCAGTTTATTGACAGGAAGTCTGAACACTGAAGCTTTCTTT; CDR3: CASSLLTGSLNTEAFF; V: TRBV28; J: TRBJ1-1; D: -; size: few
DNA: TGTGCCAGCAGTTTATCCTACGAAGAAGAGACCCAGTACTTC; CDR3: CASSLSYEEETQYF; V: TRBV27; J: TRBJ2-5; D: -; size: -
DNA: TGCGCCAGCAGCTACACTAGCGGGCAAGAGACCCAGTACTTC; CDR3: CASSYTSGQETQYF; V: TRBV5-1; J: TRBJ2-5; D: TRBD2; size: -
DNA: TGTGCCAGCAGCTGGCAGGGCGGCGGCAATCAGCCCCAGCATTTT; CDR3: CASSWQGGGNQPQHF; V: TRBV5-6; J: TRBJ1-5; D: -; size: -
DNA: TGTGCCAGCAGCTTGAATATCGACACTGAAGCTTTCTTT; CDR3: CASSLNIDTEAFF; V: TRBV7-6; J: TRBJ1-1; D: -; size: -
DNA: TGTGCCAGCAGTCTCGGACAGGGCCTGTTAGGGAACACTGAAGCTTTCTTT; CDR3: CASSLGQGLLGNTEAFF; V: TRBV7-2; J: TRBJ1-1; D: TRBD1; size: many
DNA: TGTGCCAGCAACCATATATCTCGGGAGACCCAGTACTTC; CDR3: CASNHISRETQYF; V: TRBV6-1; J: TRBJ2-5; D: -; size: -
DNA: TGTGCCAGCAGTTACTCCGGGACAGGGTCTGACACTGAAGCTTTCTTT; CDR3: CASSYSGTGSDTEAFF; V: TRBV6-5; J: TRBJ1-1; D: TRBD1; size: many
DNA: TGTGCCAGCAGCTTAGATCTGAATCAGCCCCAGCATTTT; CDR3: CASSLDLNQPQHF; V: TRBV7-2; J: TRBJ1-5; D: -; size: few
DNA: TGCAGTGCTAGAGATATGGCCCTCGGGGGCACAGATACGCAGTATTTT; CDR3: CSARDMALGGTDTQYF; V: TRBV20-1; J: TRBJ2-3; D: -; size: -
DNA: TGCAGCGGAGGACAGGGGGCGGCTGAAGCTTTCTTT; CDR3: CSGGQGAAEAFF; V: TRBV29-1; J: TRBJ1-1; D: TRBD1; size: -
DNA: TGTGCCAGCAGCTTAGCGGGCCGGTTGAACACTGAAGCTTTCTTT; CDR3: CASSLAGRLNTEAFF; V: TRBV7-2; J: TRBJ1-1; D: -; size: many
DNA: TGTGCCATCAGTGAGTCTCGACAGGGGAATTCACCCCTCCACTTT; CDR3: CAISESRQGNSPLHF; V: TRBV10-3; J: TRBJ1-6; D: TRBD1; size: -
DNA: TGTGCCAGCAGCACCCGGACAGGGGGCGATCAGCCCCAGCATTTT; CDR3: CASSTRTGGDQPQHF; V: TRBV7-2; J: TRBJ1-5; D: TRBD1; size: many
DNA: TGCAGTGCTCGTCAGTCGACTGAAGCTTTCTTT; CDR3: CSARQSTEAFF; V: TRBV20-1; J: TRBJ1-1; D: -; size: few
DNA: TGTGCCAGCCAAACCGGGACAGAAATCAATGAGCAGTTCTTC; CDR3: CASQTGTEINEQFF; V: TRBV7-9; J: TRBJ2-1; D: TRBD1; size: many
DNA: TGTGCCAGCAGCTCGGAAACGCAGCCCCAGCATTTT; CDR3: CASSSETQPQHF; V: TRBV7-8; J: TRBJ1-5; D: -; size: many
DNA: TGCGCCAGCAGCTCCCAGCTTGGCCCTGGGGCCAACGTCCTGACTTTC; CDR3: CASSSQLGPGANVLTF; V: TRBV5-1; J: TRBJ2-6; D: -; size: few
DNA: TGTGCCAGCAGCTTAGTTGCGGCTTCCTACAATGAGCAGTTCTTC; CDR3: CASSLVAASYNEQFF; V: TRBV11-3; J: TRBJ2-1; D: -; size: many
DNA: TGTGCCAGCAGCCGTACCCCGGACCCCCGGGCCGATACGCAGTATTTT; CDR3: CASSRTPDPRADTQYF; V: TRBV7-2; J: TRBJ2-3; D: -; size: few
DNA: TGTGCCAGCAGTATGGCCGGGACGTCACAGCCCCAGCATTTT; CDR3: CASSMAGTSQPQHF; V: TRBV12-3/TRBV12-4; J: TRBJ1-5; D: -; size: -
DNA: TGTGCCAGCAGCCGCGGACAGGGGCCCTACGAGCAGTACTTC; CDR3: CASSRGQGPYEQYF; V: TRBV19; J: TRBJ2-7; D: TRBD1; size: many
DNA: TGTGCCAGCAGAACCGCGGGACTACCGACCGAGCAGTACTTC; CDR3: CASRTAGLPTEQYF; V: TRBV27; J: TRBJ2-7; D: TRBD2; size: -
DNA: TGTGCTGGCAGCTTGGACGGCCATAGCAATCAGCCCCAGCATTTT; CDR3: CAGSLDGHSNQPQHF; V: TRBV7-2; J: TRBJ1-5; D: -; size: -
DNA: TGTGCCAGCAGCCAGGACAGGATAGCTAACTATGGCTACACCTTC; CDR3: CASSQDRIANYGYTF; V: TRBV7-2; J: TRBJ1-2; D: TRBD1; size: many
DNA: TGTGCCAGCAGCCACCCGGGCCCCGGGGGCTACACCTTC; CDR3: CASSHPGPGGYTF; V: TRBV7-9; J: TRBJ1-2; D: -; size: -
DNA: TGTGCCAGCAGCTTAGGTGCTAGCGGGAGGGCCCGGGAGACCCAGTACTTC; CDR3: CASSLGASGRARETQYF; V: TRBV7-2; J: TRBJ2-5; D: TRBD2; size: many
DNA: TGTGCCAGCAGAAACGGGCCCCGAGACGAGCAGTACTTC; CDR3: CASRNGPRDEQYF; V: TRBV6-5; J: TRBJ2-7; D: -; size: many
DNA: TGTGCCAGCCAGATCGGGACGTCTAACTCCTACGAGCAGTACTTC; CDR3: CASQIGTSNSYEQYF; V: TRBV2; J: TRBJ2-7; D: -; size: -
DNA: TGTGCCAGTAGTACCGGCAGGACAGGGATCGGTGAAAAACTGTTTTTT; CDR3: CASSTGRTGIGEKLFF; V: TRBV19; J: TRBJ1-4; D: TRBD1; size: -
DNA: TGTGCCAGCAGCTTAGGACAGGGGAACACCGGGGAGCTGTTTTTT; CDR3: CASSLGQGNTGELFF; V: TRBV7-2; J: TRBJ2-2; D: TRBD1; size: many
DNA: TGTGCCAGCATTCAGGGGTTGGGCCACGAGCAGTACTTC; CDR3: CASIQGLGHEQYF; V: TRBV6-1; J: TRBJ2-7; D: -; size: many
DNA: TGTGCCAGCAGCCTACTGGGGCCGATCAATCAGCCCCAGCATTTT; CDR3: CASSLLGPINQPQHF; V: TRBV7-2; J: TRBJ1-5; D: -; size: many
DNA: TGTGCCAGCAGTACCAGAGCGGGAGGGTACAATGAGCAGTTCTTC; CDR3: CASSTRAGGYNEQFF; V: TRBV6-1; J: TRBJ2-1; D: TRBD2; size: -
DNA: TGTGCCAGCAGCCAGGCGGCGGGAGGGGCCAACGTCCTGACTTTC; CDR3: CASSQAAGGANVLTF; V: TRBV14; J: TRBJ2-6; D: -; size: few
DNA: TGCAGCGTTGGGCTAGCGGGAGGGCCAATCACCGGGGAGCTGTTTTTT; CDR3: CSVGLAGGPITGELFF; V: TRBV29-1; J: TRBJ2-2; D: TRBD2; size: -
DNA: TGTGCCAGTAGTTTAAGGACATCTCTCCCTGAAGCTTTCTTT; CDR3: CASSLRTSLPEAFF; V: TRBV19; J: TRBJ1-1; D: -; size: few
DNA: TGCAGTGCTTGCCGACAGGGGTTTAACTATGGCTACACCTTC; CDR3: CSACRQGFNYGYTF; V: TRBV20-1; J: TRBJ1-2; D: TRBD1; size: -
DNA: TGTGCCAGTAGGGGACTAGCGGGCGGCACAGATACGCAGTATTTT; CDR3: CASRGLAGGTDTQYF; V: TRBV19; J: TRBJ2-3; D: TRBD2; size: many
DNA: TGTGCTAGTGGGGGGTTGGATACGCAGTATTTT; CDR3: CASGGLDTQYF; V: TRBV12-5; J: TRBJ2-3; D: -; size: many
DNA: TGTGCCATCAGTGAAGCGTCCGAGCGGTACCAAGAGACCCAGTACTTC; CDR3: CAISEASERYQETQYF; V: TRBV10-3; J: TRBJ2-5; D: -; size: -
DNA: TGTGCCAGCAGCTTAGCAAGAGGACCTAATCAGCCCCAGCATTTT; CDR3: CASSLARGPNQPQHF; V: TRBV7-8; J: TRBJ1-5; D: -; size: many
DNA: TGTGCCAGCAGCGGAGGGAAGGGGGGCAGCTCTGGAAACACCATATATTTT; CDR3: CASSGGKGGSSGNTIYF; V: TRBV9; J: TRBJ1-3; D: -; size: -
DNA: TGTGCCAGCAGCCCCTCGGTGGGGGGCTACACCTTC; CDR3: CASSPSVGGYTF; V: TRBV7-2; J: TRBJ1-2; D: -; size: many
DNA: TGTGCCACCAGTGCCCTGACAGGGAGTGATCAGTTCTTC; CDR3: CATSALTGSDQFF; V: TRBV24-1; J: TRBJ2-1; D: TRBD1; size: -